Below are 8 T cell receptor beta chains sequenced from a single sample in a study of blood T cell repertoires in COVID-19. Measured with immunoSEQ multiplex PCR; TCRdb has only the in-frame clones, and not every one. The sample lists some 100,000 clones, 75% to 90% seen once, with 3% to 3.5% in the top ten. The sequenced sample consisted of peripheral blood. Every receptor here comes from a woman in her 70s with acute or convalescent COVID-19.

CDR3 coding DNA: TGTGCCAGCAGAACAGGGGAAGGGGGCTATCAGCCCCAGCATTTT. It codes for CASRTGEGGYQPQHF. V and J are TRBV28 and TRBJ1-5; 7 bases map to TRBD1. CDR3 size: 15 residues. The germline V gene encodes CDR1 MDHEN and CDR2 SYDVKM. The V and J ends lost 6 bases and 5 bases, in that order; junction bases with no gene match: 10.

This rearrangement joins TRBV28 to TRBJ2-7, with a tentative D call TRBD2 (6 bases). This CDR3 spans 14 amino acids. Germline loops: CDR1 MDHEN, CDR2 SYDVKM. The V gene lost 6 bases and the J gene lost 5 bases, with 17 bases spanning the gap. The CDR3 DNA sequence: TGTGCCAGCAGGGGGTCCGGGAGAGGCCACGAGCAGTACTTC. Protein: CASRGSGRGHEQYF.

This rearrangement joins TRBV19 to TRBJ2-5, with TRBD2 matching over 10 bases. Trimming at V came to 4 bases and at J to 1 base, leaving 6 bases not matched to a gene. The V gene's germline CDR1 is LNHDA and CDR2 SQIVND (reference sequence). This CDR3 has 16 amino acids. CDR3 amino acids: CASSTGTSDTQETQYF. The CDR3, as DNA: TGTGCCAGTAGTACCGGGACTAGCGATACCCAAGAGACCCAGTACTTC.

The rearrangement links TRBV5-4 to TRBJ2-2, with D perhaps matching TRBD2 (5 bases). Germline lookup yields CDR1 SGHNT and CDR2 YYREEE (reference sequence). V was shortened by 4 bases and J by 1 base, with 11 bases between the two germline ends. The CDR3 spans 15 residues. As DNA, the CDR3 is TGTGCCAGCAGCCTCGCGGGTCTGAACACCGGGGAGCTGTTTTTT. Its protein product is CASSLAGLNTGELFF.

The chain carries TRBV10-3 and TRBJ1-3; 9 positions match TRBD1. The germline V gene has CDR1 ENHRY and CDR2 SYGVKD. CDR3 length equals 16 residues. With V trimmed by 6 bases and J by 0 bases, 6 bases remained unmatched. The CDR3 DNA is TGTGCCATCAGGCCTGGACAGGGGATCTCTGGAAACACCATATATTTT. Translating gives CAIRPGQGISGNTIYF.

The chain uses TRBV24-1 and TRBJ2-7, with D possibly TRBD2 on 6 matching bases. The CDR3 consists of 15 residues. Germline CDR1 reads KGHDR; CDR2 reads SFDVKD. The germline V and J ends were trimmed by 3 bases and 3 bases, with 14 bases remaining between them. The chain's CDR3 is CATSDTAEGGYEQYF. CDR3 nucleotides: TGTGCCACCAGTGATACGGCGGAGGGCGGCTACGAGCAGTACTTC.

The chain combines TRBV2 with TRBJ2-7; D remains unclear. Trimming removed 5 bases from V and 3 bases from J, with 8 bases in between. This CDR3 spans 12 amino acids. Germline V gene lookup returns CDR1 SNHLY and CDR2 FYNNEI. The CDR3 DNA is TGTGCCAGCAGTCAAAACAGCTACGAGCAGTACGTC. Amino acids: CASSQNSYEQYV.

The chain links TRBV29-1 to TRBJ2-3; 10 bases agree with TRBD2. This CDR3 is built from 15 residues. Looked up from germline, CDR1 is SQVTM and CDR2 is ANQGSEA. V trimming: 4 bases; J trimming: 5 bases; junction bases outside the gene matches: 9. CDR3 amino acids: CSVGTSGKGKDTQYF. The DNA of the CDR3 is TGCAGCGTTGGTACTAGCGGGAAAGGTAAAGATACGCAGTATTTT.